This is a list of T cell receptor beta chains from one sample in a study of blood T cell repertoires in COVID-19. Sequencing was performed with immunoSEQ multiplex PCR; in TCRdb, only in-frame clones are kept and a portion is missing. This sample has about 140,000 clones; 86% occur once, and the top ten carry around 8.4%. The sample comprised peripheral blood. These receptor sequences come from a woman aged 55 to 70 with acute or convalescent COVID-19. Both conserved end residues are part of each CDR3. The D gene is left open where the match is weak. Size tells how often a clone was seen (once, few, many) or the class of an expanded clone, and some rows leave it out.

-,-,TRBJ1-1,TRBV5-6,CASSPAGGGFTEAFF,TGTGCCAGCAGCCCGGCCGGGGGGGGGTTCACTGAAGCTTTCTTT
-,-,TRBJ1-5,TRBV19,CASSIGAGAGNQPQHF,TGTGCCAGTAGTATAGGGGCAGGGGCTGGGAATCAGCCCCAGCATTTT
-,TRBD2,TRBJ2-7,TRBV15,CATSRDPVGWGGNYEQYF,TGTGCCACCAGCAGAGATCCCGTCGGGTGGGGGGGTAACTACGAGCAGTACTTC
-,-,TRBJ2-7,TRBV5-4,CASSLDLAGKDEQYF,TGTGCCAGCAGCTTGGATTTGGCAGGGAAGGACGAGCAGTACTTC
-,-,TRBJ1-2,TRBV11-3,CASSLDSRGGPGGYTF,TGTGCCAGCAGCTTAGACTCAAGGGGGGGGCCGGGCGGCTACACCTTC
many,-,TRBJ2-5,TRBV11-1,CASSLRGARNRETQYF,TGTGCCAGCAGCCTACGCGGGGCAAGGAATAGGGAGACCCAGTACTTC
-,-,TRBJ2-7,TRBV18,CASSPPGGPYEQYF,TGTGCCAGCTCACCACCGGGGGGACCATACGAGCAGTACTTC
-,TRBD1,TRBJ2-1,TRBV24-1,CASGTGLREQFF,TGTGCCTCTGGGACAGGCCTTCGAGAGCAGTTCTTC
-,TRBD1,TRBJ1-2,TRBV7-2,CASSRDRIYGYTF,TGTGCCAGCAGCCGGGACAGGATCTATGGCTACACCTTC
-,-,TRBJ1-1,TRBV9,CASSAAWANTEAFF,TGTGCCAGCAGCGCGGCGTGGGCGAACACTGAAGCTTTCTTT
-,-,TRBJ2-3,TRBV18,CASSHTTARQGTDTQYF,TGTGCCAGCTCTCACACCACGGCTCGACAGGGCACAGATACGCAGTATTTT
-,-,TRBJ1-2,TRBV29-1,CSVPTPGGGYTF,TGCAGCGTACCGACTCCGGGCGGGGGCTACACCTTC
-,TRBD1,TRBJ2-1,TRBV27,CASSLRDLTGNEQFF,TGTGCCAGCAGTTTAAGGGACCTGACAGGGAATGAGCAGTTCTTC
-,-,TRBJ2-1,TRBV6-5,CASSNYNEQFF,TGTGCCAGCAGCAACTACAATGAGCAGTTCTTC
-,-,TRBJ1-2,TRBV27,CASSLSGGGSGYTF,TGTGCCAGCAGTTTATCAGGGGGGGGCTCTGGCTACACCTTC
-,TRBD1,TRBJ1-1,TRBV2,CASRAGQGYTEAFF,TGTGCCAGCAGGGCCGGACAGGGATACACTGAAGCTTTCTTT
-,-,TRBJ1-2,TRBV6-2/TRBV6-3,CASSYSRQSGYTF,TGTGCCAGCAGTTACTCTAGACAGTCTGGCTACACCTTC
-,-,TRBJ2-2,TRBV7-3,CASSTLSAGELFF,TGTGCCAGCAGCACTCTATCCGCCGGGGAGCTGTTTTTT
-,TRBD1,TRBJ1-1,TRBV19,CASSMLPGQRMNTEAFF,TGTGCCAGTAGTATGCTCCCGGGACAGCGGATGAACACTGAAGCTTTCTTT
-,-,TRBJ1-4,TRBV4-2,CASSQEAGVGEKLFF,TGTGCCAGCAGCCAAGAAGCAGGGGTGGGAGAAAAACTGTTTTTT
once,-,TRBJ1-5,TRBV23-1,CASSALPATNYSNQPQHF,TGCGCCAGCAGCGCTTTGCCGGCCACCAACTATAGCAATCAGCCCCAGCATTTT
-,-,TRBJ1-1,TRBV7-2,CASSLIGQGRDTEAFF,TGTGCCAGCAGCTTAATCGGGCAGGGTCGGGACACTGAAGCTTTCTTT
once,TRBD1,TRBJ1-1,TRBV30,CAWATTGLGTEAFF,TGTGCCTGGGCGACGACAGGGCTGGGGACTGAAGCTTTCTTT